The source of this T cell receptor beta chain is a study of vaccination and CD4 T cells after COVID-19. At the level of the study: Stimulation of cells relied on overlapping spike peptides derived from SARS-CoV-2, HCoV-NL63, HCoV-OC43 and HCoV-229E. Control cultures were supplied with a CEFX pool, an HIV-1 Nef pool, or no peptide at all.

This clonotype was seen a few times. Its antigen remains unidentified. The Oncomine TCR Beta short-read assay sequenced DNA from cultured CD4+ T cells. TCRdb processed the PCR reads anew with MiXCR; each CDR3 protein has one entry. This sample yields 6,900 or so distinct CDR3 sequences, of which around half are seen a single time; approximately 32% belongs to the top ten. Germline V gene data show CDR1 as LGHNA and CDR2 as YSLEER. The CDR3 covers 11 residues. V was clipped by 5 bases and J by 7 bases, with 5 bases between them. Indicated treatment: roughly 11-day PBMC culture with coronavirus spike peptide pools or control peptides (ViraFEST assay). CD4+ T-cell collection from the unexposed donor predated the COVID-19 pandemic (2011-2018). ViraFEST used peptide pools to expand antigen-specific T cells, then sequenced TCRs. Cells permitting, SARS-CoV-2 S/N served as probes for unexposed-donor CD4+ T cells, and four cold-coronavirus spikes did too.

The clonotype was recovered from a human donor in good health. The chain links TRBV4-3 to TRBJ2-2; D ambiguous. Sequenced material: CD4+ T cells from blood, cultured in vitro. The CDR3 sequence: CASSEYGELFF. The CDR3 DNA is TGCGCCAGCAGCGAGTACGGGGAGCTGTTTTTT.